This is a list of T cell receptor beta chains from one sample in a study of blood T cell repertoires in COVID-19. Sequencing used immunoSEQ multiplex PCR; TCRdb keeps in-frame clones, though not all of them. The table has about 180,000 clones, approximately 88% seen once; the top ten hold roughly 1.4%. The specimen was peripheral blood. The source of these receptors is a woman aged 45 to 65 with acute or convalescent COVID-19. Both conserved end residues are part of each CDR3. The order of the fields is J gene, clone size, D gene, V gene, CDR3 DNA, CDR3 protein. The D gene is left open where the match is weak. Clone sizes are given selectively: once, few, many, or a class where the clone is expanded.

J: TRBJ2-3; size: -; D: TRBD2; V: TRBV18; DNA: TGTGCCAGCTCACCACCTAGCGGGGGGGCCGAAGGTACGCAGTATTTT; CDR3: CASSPPSGGAEGTQYF
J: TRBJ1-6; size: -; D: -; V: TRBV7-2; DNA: TGTGCCAGCAGCTTAAGACAGTTATATAATTCACCCCTCCACTTT; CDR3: CASSLRQLYNSPLHF
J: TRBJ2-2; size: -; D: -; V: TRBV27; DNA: TGTGCCAGCAGTCCCTTGGCTACCGGGGAGCTGTTTTTT; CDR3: CASSPLATGELFF
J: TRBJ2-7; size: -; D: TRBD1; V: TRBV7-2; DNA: TGTGCCAGCAGCCTCATCGACAGGGCTTTAGGAGAGCAGTACTTC; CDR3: CASSLIDRALGEQYF
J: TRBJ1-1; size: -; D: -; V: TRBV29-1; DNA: TGCAGCGTTGAAGATGGGCAGAACACTGAAGCTTTCTTT; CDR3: CSVEDGQNTEAFF
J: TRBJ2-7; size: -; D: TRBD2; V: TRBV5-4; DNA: TGTGCCAGCAGCTTGCTAGCGGGAGGCTACGAGCAGTACTTC; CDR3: CASSLLAGGYEQYF
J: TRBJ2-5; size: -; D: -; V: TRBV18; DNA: TGTGCCAGCTCAGCTGGGACTCAAGAGACCCAGTACTTC; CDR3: CASSAGTQETQYF
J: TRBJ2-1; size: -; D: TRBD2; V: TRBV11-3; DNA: TGTGCCAGCAGCTTAAACCTAGCGGGAGCTAATGAGCAGTTCTTC; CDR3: CASSLNLAGANEQFF
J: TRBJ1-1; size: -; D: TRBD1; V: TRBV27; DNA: TGTGCCAGCAGTTCAGACAGGGATAACACTGAAGCTTTCTTT; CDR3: CASSSDRDNTEAFF
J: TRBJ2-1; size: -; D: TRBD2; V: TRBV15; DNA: TGTGCCACCGCGACTAGCGAGTCCTACAATGAGCAGTTCTTC; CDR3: CATATSESYNEQFF
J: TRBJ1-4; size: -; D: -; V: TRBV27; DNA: TGTGCCAGCACCGAGTATCCAACTAATGAAAAACTGTTTTTT; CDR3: CASTEYPTNEKLFF
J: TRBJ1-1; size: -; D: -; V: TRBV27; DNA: TGTGCCAGCAGTTTTACCGGACGGGGGGACACTGAAGCTTTCTTT; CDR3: CASSFTGRGDTEAFF
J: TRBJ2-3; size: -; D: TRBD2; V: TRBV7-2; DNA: TGTGCCAGCAGCAGACTAGCGGGAGGTGTCACAGATACGCAGTATTTT; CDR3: CASSRLAGGVTDTQYF
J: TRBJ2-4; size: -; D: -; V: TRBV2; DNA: TGTGCCAGCAGCAATGGGGCCCCCAGGGGCCTCGGGAACATTCAGTACTTC; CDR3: CASSNGAPRGLGNIQYF
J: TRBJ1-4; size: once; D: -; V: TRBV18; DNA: TGTGCCAGCTCACCACGTGGAGCTAATGAAAAACTGTTTTTT; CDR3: CASSPRGANEKLFF
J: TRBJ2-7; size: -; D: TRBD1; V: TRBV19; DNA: TGTGCCGGTAGTTACCGGGACAGGAACTACGAGCAGTACTTC; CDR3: CAGSYRDRNYEQYF
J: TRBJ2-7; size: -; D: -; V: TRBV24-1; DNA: TGTGCCACCAGTGAACCAGTCACGTGGCAGGGATCCTACGAGCAGTACTTC; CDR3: CATSEPVTWQGSYEQYF
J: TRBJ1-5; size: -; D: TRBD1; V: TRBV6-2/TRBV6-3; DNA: TGTGCCAGCAGCGTGGACAGGGGAGGCAATCAGCCCCAGCATTTT; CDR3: CASSVDRGGNQPQHF
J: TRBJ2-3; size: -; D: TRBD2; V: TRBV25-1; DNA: TGTGCCAGCAGGCAAGCGGGAGGTACGCAGTATTTT; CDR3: CASRQAGGTQYF
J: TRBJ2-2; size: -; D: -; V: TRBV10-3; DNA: TGTGCCATCAGTGAACGAATCGGAGGGACCGGGGAGCTGTTTTTT; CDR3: CAISERIGGTGELFF
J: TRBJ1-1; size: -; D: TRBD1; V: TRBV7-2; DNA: TGTGCCAGCAGGCATCGACAGGGTTCTTTTTTTCCTGAAGCTTTCTTT; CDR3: CASRHRQGSFFPEAFF
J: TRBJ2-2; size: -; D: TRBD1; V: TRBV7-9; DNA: TGTGCCTTCACAGGGGGCGCGAGTGGGGCCGGGGAGCTGTTTTTT; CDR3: CAFTGGASGAGELFF
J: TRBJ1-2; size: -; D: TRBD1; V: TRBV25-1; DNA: TGTGCCAGCAGTGAATACGGGACAGGGGGTGGCTACACCTTC; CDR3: CASSEYGTGGGYTF